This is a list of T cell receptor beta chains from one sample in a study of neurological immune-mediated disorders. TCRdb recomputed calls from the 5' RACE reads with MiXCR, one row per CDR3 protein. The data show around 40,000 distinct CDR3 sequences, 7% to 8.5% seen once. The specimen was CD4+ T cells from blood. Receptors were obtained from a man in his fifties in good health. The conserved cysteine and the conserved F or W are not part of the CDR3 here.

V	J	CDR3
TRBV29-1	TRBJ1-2	SVDGTGVRGYT
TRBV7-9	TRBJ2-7	ASSQDRDYSYEQY
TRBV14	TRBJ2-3	ASRVGGLADTDTQY
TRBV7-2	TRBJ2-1	ASSLGQGSYNEQF
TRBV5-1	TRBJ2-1	ASSLASGPYNEQF
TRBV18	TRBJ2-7	ASSPRVWAYEQY
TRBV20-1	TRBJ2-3	SASRDSDTQY
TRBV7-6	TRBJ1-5	ASSFGSGGNQPQH
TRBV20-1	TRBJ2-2	SAPRGQNTGELF
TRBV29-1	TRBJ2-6	SVETGTGAGLLT
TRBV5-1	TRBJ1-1	ASSLEGQGATEAF
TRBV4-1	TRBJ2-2	ASSQDSGTGELF
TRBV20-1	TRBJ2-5	SARDTGLEQETQY
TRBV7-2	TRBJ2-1	ASSLVQGGWSEQF
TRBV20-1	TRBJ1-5	SAGQGVRQPQH
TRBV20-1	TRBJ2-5	SARVSQETQY
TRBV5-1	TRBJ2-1	ASSLGDGYNEQF
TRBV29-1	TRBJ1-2	SVARGGGGYT